These 7 T cell receptor beta chains share one sample of origin, sequenced in a study of T cell changes during pregnancy in multiple sclerosis. Repertoires were generated with immunoSEQ multiplex PCR, while TCRdb's copy carries only in-frame clones and drops some. The sample lists more than 80,000 clones, 85% to 95% occurring once. Sequenced material: peripheral blood, taken after pregnancy. Source of these receptors: a female donor with multiple sclerosis, enrolled in a pregnancy study.

The chain has TRBV7-9 and TRBJ2-7; D remains unclear. The CDR3 totals 11 residues. CDR1 SEHNR and CDR2 FQNEAQ come from the germline V gene (reference sequence). Deletions cut 5 bases from V and 5 bases from J, with 7 bases between. The CDR3 loop reads CASSPVNEQYF. The CDR3 DNA follows: TGTGCCAGCAGCCCGGTTAACGAGCAGTACTTC.

This chain joins TRBV2 and TRBJ2-5, with D tentatively TRBD2 (6 bases). Germline assignment: CDR1 SNHLY and CDR2 FYNNEI. The length of the CDR3 is 12 residues. V was cut by 5 bases and J by 2 bases, with 6 bases left in between. CDR3 DNA: TGTGCCAGCAGTCGGGAGCAAGAGACCCAGTACTTC. Its protein product is CASSREQETQYF. Full variable domain (outside the CDR3, taken from reference TRBV2 and TRBJ2-5): EPEVTQTPSHQVTQMGQEVILRCVPISNHLYFYWYRQILGQKVEFLVSFYNNEISEKSEIFDDQFSVERPDGSNFTLKIRSTKLEDSAMYFCASSREQETQYFGPGTRLLVL.

This clone was seen a handful of times. The rearrangement uses TRBV19 and TRBJ2-2, with 9 positions matching TRBD1. Trimming at V came to 6 bases and at J to 6 bases, leaving 5 bases not matched to a gene. Per the germline V gene, CDR1 is LNHDA and CDR2 is SQIVND (reference sequence). The CDR3 totals 14 residues. CDR3 protein: CASSGTGFSGELFF. The CDR3 DNA follows: TGTGCCAGTAGCGGGACAGGGTTTTCCGGGGAGCTGTTTTTT. Combining the CDR3 with reference TRBV19 and TRBJ2-2 gives the whole variable domain DGGITQSPKYLFRKEGQNVTLSCEQNLNHDAMYWYRQDPGQGLRLIYYSQIVNDFQKGDIAEGYSVSREKKESFPLTVTSAQKNPTAFYLCASSGTGFSGELFFGEGSRLTVL.

This clone was seen more than once but under ten times. The chain couples TRBV5-4 to TRBJ1-1; D not certain. Germline V gives CDR1 SGHNT, CDR2 YYREEE (reference sequence). Trimming stripped 3 bases from V and 3 bases from J, with 3 bases between. The CDR3 totals 11 residues. CDR3 residues: CASSSYTEAFF. In DNA form, the CDR3 reads TGTGCCAGCAGCTCGTACACTGAAGCTTTCTTT.

This sequence joins TRBV2 and TRBJ1-6; 9 bases align to TRBD1. Germline loops: CDR1 SNHLY, CDR2 FYNNEI. The V and J ends lost 6 bases and 7 bases, in that order; junction bases with no gene match: 7. The CDR3 consists of 15 residues. The CDR3 here is CASRTTGGYNSPLHF. CDR3 coding DNA: TGTGCCAGCAGGACCACAGGGGGCTACAATTCACCCCTCCACTTT.

V is TRBV7-9 and J is TRBJ2-1; weak D call: TRBD2 (6 bases). V lost 5 bases and J lost 9, with 20 bases in between. The CDR3 contains 15 residues. Germline V gene lookup returns CDR1 SEHNR and CDR2 FQNEAQ (reference sequence). The CDR3 nucleotides read TGTGCCAGCAGCAATAGCGGCCACAATTTGGGTGAGCAGTTCTTC. It yields the protein CASSNSGHNLGEQFF.

CDR3 in amino acids: CASSLVQGGTEAFF. In DNA, the CDR3 is TGTGCCAGCAGCTTAGTGCAGGGAGGTACTGAAGCTTTCTTT. The rearrangement joins TRBV7-9 to TRBJ1-1, with D perhaps matching TRBD1 (5 bases). The CDR3 sequence is 14 residues long. The germline CDR1 and CDR2 sequences are SEHNR and FQNEAQ (reference sequence). Trimming stripped 1 base from V and 5 bases from J, with 11 bases between.